The 32 T cell receptor beta chains below were found in one sample sequenced in a study of blood T cell repertoires in COVID-19. TCRdb keeps only in-frame clones here, not all; method: immunoSEQ multiplex PCR. The data show roughly 200,000 clones, with approximately 89% seen just once and around 4.2% held by the top ten. Sequenced sample: PBMCs or T cells enriched from blood (not recorded which). These receptors were obtained from a woman between 25 and 40 years old with acute COVID-19.

The rearrangement joins TRBV10-3 to TRBJ1-5; D call uncertain. Germline V CDR1 and CDR2: ENHRY, SYGVKD. The V gene lost 6 bases and the J gene lost 5 bases, with 5 bases spanning the gap. The CDR3 covers 11 residues. The CDR3 region is CAIRLHQPQHF. CDR3 coding DNA: TGTGCCATCAGGCTACATCAGCCCCAGCATTTT.

The V and J genes are TRBV18 and TRBJ1-4, with D unclear. Per germline, CDR1 KGHSH and CDR2 LQKENI. Trimming shortened V by 2 bases and J by 7 bases, and 14 bases separated the two germline ends. The CDR3 covers 15 residues. As DNA, the CDR3 is TGTGCCAGCTCACCAAACAGCAACTCTGGTGAAAAACTGTTTTTT. Its protein product is CASSPNSNSGEKLFF.

The chain has TRBV11-2 and TRBJ1-2, with D perhaps matching TRBD1 (6 bases). CDR3 size: 13 residues. Germline CDR1 and CDR2: SGHAT and FQNNGV. V lost 6 bases to trimming and J lost 6 bases, with 14 bases between them. CDR3 bases: TGTGCCAGCAGTCTTACAGGGAGGGATGGCTACACCTTC. Translation: CASSLTGRDGYTF.

The chain joins TRBV6-2 or TRBV6-3 to TRBJ2-7; TRBD1 aligns across 10 bases. J lost 1 base, V lost 6 bases, and 9 bases had no gene match. The CDR3 length is 16 residues. Germline V gives CDR1 MNHEY, CDR2 SVGEGT. This chain's CDR3 is CASSLLPGQGSYEQYF. As DNA, the CDR3 is TGTGCCAGCAGCCTATTACCGGGACAGGGGTCCTACGAGCAGTACTTC.

The rearrangement uses TRBV19 and TRBJ1-4; D possibly corresponds to TRBD1 (5 bases). The CDR3 consists of 13 residues. V was cut by 7 bases and J by 3 bases, with 9 bases left in between. Germline CDR1 reads LNHDA; CDR2 reads SQIVND (reference sequence). The CDR3 nucleotides read TGTGCCAGTAAGGGGAGGCCTAATGAAAAACTGTTTTTT. Its translation is CASKGRPNEKLFF.

The count of this clone is one. The rearrangement uses TRBV11-3 and TRBJ2-1, with a possible D match to TRBD2 (6 bases). Trimming stripped 0 bases from V and 5 bases from J, with 14 bases between. CDR1 and CDR2 from the germline V gene are SGHNT and YENEEA. CDR3 length: 16 residues. Here the CDR3 DNA reads TGTGCCAGCAGCTTAGATCGGCTAGCGCCCCACAATGAGCAGTTCTTC. Its translation is CASSLDRLAPHNEQFF.

The chain uses TRBV29-1 and TRBJ1-3; 10 bases are shared with TRBD1. Germline CDR1 and CDR2: SQVTM and ANQGSEA. After removal of 6 bases from V and 8 bases from J, the junction contained 13 bases not matched to a gene. The CDR3 has 15 amino acids. CDR3 in amino acids: CSVRGTGAVWDTIYF. For the CDR3, the DNA is TGCAGCGTCAGGGGGACAGGGGCGGTTTGGGACACCATATATTTT.

The chain employs TRBV30 and TRBJ2-2; 7 bases match TRBD1. The CDR3 sequence is 15 residues long. Germline CDR1 and CDR2: GTSNPN and SVGIG (reference sequence). V gave up 0 bases and J gave up 1 base; unmatched junction bases: 2. The CDR3 is CAWSVWTGNTGELFF. The CDR3 DNA is TGTGCCTGGAGTGTATGGACAGGGAACACCGGGGAGCTGTTTTTT.

The rearrangement uses TRBV29-1 and TRBJ2-7; D gene uncertain. This CDR3 has 10 residues. CDR1 is SQVTM and CDR2 is ANQGSEA in the germline V gene. V was pared by 5 bases and J by 4 bases, with 6 bases between. The CDR3 reads CSVPKYEQYF. Written as DNA, the CDR3 is TGCAGCGTTCCCAAATACGAGCAGTACTTC.

The genes are TRBV5-1 and TRBJ2-7; TRBD2 matches 7 bases. CDR3 length: 14 residues. J lost 0 bases, V lost 4 bases, and 4 bases had no gene match. Germline CDR1 SGHRS, CDR2 YFSETQ. The chain's CDR3 is CASSPGGISYEQYF. The CDR3 bases are TGCGCCAGCAGCCCCGGGGGGATCTCCTACGAGCAGTACTTC.

This chain links TRBV6-4 with TRBJ2-3; 10 bases line up with TRBD1. This CDR3 spans 14 amino acids. The trim removed 6 bases at V and 5 bases at J, leaving 5 bases unmatched. The germline gives CDR1 MRHNA, CDR2 SNTAGT. The DNA for the CDR3 is TGTGCCAGCAGCCCCGGACAGGGGGGAGATACGCAGTATTTT. Translated, it gives CASSPGQGGDTQYF.

This chain links TRBV5-1 with TRBJ1-1; D is possibly TRBD1 (6 bases). The CDR3 runs to 15 residues. In germline, CDR1 is SGHRS, CDR2 YFSETQ. Trimming pared 4 bases from V and 1 base from J, leaving 14 bases between. CDR3 coding DNA: TGCGCCAGCAGCCCCCTGGGGGCGACGAACACTGAAGCTTTCTTT. Its protein is CASSPLGATNTEAFF.

The CDR3: CASSPSRGIGEKLFF. CDR3 DNA sequence: TGCGCCAGCAGCCCTTCCAGGGGTATTGGTGAAAAACTGTTTTTT. The chain recombines TRBV4-3 with TRBJ1-4, with a possible D match to TRBD1 (6 bases). V was trimmed by 4 bases and J by 7 bases, leaving 16 bases between them. CDR1 and CDR2 (germline): LGHNA, YSLEER. CDR3 size: 15 residues.

As concerns this clone: Germline is not matched at one junction end, which may reflect a read error. This rearrangement joins TRBV6-5 to TRBJ1-5, with a weak D call TRBD1 (5 bases). This CDR3 spans 15 amino acids. CDR1 and CDR2 from the germline V gene are MNHEY and SVGAGI. The CDR3 coding sequence is TGTGCCAGCACTTACCGGGACTTTATGAATCAGCCCCAGCATTTT. Its translation is CASTYRDFMNQPQHF.

The chain recombines TRBV6-6 with TRBJ2-7, with TRBD2 matching 10 bases. The germline gives CDR1 MNHNY, CDR2 SVGAGI (reference sequence). This CDR3 region has 14 residues. V trimming: 6 bases; J trimming: 3 bases; junction bases outside the gene matches: 5. For the CDR3, the DNA is TGTGCCAGCAGCCATCCTAGCGGGGGCTACGAGCAGTACTTC. Its protein is CASSHPSGGYEQYF.

J is TRBJ1-3 and V is TRBV9; D might be TRBD1 (5 bases). Germline-derived CDR1 and CDR2 are SGDLS and YYNGEE. The V end was cut by 3 bases, the J end by 4 bases, with 14 bases between. The CDR3 has 15 amino acids. CDR3 protein: CASSDRPTGGNTIYF. CDR3 nucleotide sequence: TGTGCCAGCAGCGACAGGCCCACGGGCGGAAACACCATATATTTT.

This chain joins TRBV20-1 and TRBJ1-1; the D gene is possibly TRBD1 (5 bases). CDR1 DFQATT and CDR2 SNEGSKA come from the germline V gene (reference sequence). CDR3 size: 11 residues. V gave up 5 bases and J gave up 3 bases, with 7 bases separating them. The DNA for the CDR3 is TGCAGTGCTTCGGGGGACACTGAAGCTTTCTTT. Its protein product is CSASGDTEAFF.

The chain joins TRBV10-2 to TRBJ1-1, with D possibly TRBD1 on 6 matching bases. Germline lookup yields CDR1 WSHSY and CDR2 SAAADI. CDR3 length equals 14 residues. With 4 bases removed from V and 0 bases from J, the gap between germline ends came to 9 bases. The CDR3 nucleotides are TGCGCCAGCAGTGCAGGGGCTGTGAACACTGAAGCTTTCTTT. Translating it yields CASSAGAVNTEAFF.

The CDR3 bases are TGTGCCAGCAGTAAGCTTGTACTAATCTACGAGCAGTACTTC. Protein: CASSKLVLIYEQYF. The genes are TRBV7-8 and TRBJ2-7; the D is unclear. CDR1 is SGHVS, CDR2 FQNEAQ, per germline. V was shortened by 6 bases and J by 3 bases, with 15 bases between the two germline ends. This CDR3 spans 14 amino acids.

This clone has only a few counts. The rearrangement uses TRBV5-1 and TRBJ1-1; TRBD1 matches at 7 bases. The CDR3 is 14 amino acids. J gave up 7 bases and V 0 bases, and 6 bases lay outside the gene matches. Germline V CDR1 and CDR2: SGHRS, YFSETQ. The CDR3 sequence is CASSLGDSTGEAFF. The CDR3 region has the DNA TGCGCCAGCAGCTTGGGGGACAGTACGGGTGAAGCTTTCTTT.

This rearrangement joins TRBV6-5 to TRBJ1-3; D unclear. In germline, CDR1 is MNHEY, CDR2 SVGAGI. The CDR3 extends over 15 amino acids. V dropped 2 bases and J dropped 3 bases, with 11 bases sitting between them. The CDR3 coding sequence is TGTGCCAGCAGTTACGACGGAGGAAGTGGAAACACCATATATTTT. Protein sequence: CASSYDGGSGNTIYF.

The chain recombines TRBV6-5 with TRBJ2-5, with 8 bases aligning to TRBD2. Germline V gives CDR1 MNHEY, CDR2 SVGAGI. This CDR3 has 15 residues. V gave up 7 bases and J gave up 7 bases; unmatched junction bases: 14. The CDR3 DNA follows: TGTGCCAGCACCTCCCTAGCGGGCCAAACTGGGACCCAGTACTTC. Translation: CASTSLAGQTGTQYF.

This clone was detected once. A junction end diverges from the germline sequence, so it may reflect a read error. The CDR3 DNA reads as TGTGCCAGCAGCATAGAAAACTGGGAGCAGTACTTC. Encoded protein: CASSIENWEQYF. The chain employs TRBV11-2 and TRBJ2-7, with D hard to call. The CDR3 is made up of 12 amino acids. Per germline, CDR1 SGHAT and CDR2 FQNNGV.

This chain links TRBV29-1 with TRBJ1-1; D perhaps matches TRBD1 (5 bases). The germline V gene encodes CDR1 SQVTM and CDR2 ANQGSEA. V lost 2 bases and J 2 bases, leaving 12 bases between the germline ends. The length of the CDR3 is 14 residues. This CDR3 is CSVELAQVNTEAFF. As DNA, the CDR3 is TGCAGCGTTGAATTAGCACAGGTCAACACTGAAGCTTTCTTT.

This sequence joins TRBV6-5 and TRBJ2-7, with 7 bases matching TRBD1. The V gene's germline CDR1 is MNHEY and CDR2 SVGAGI. There are 13 residues in the CDR3. As DNA, the CDR3 is TGTGTAACTACCCGGGACAGCCCCTACGAGCAGTACTTC. It is translated as CVTTRDSPYEQYF.

In this sample, this clone turned up once. The CDR3 protein is CASSPVGGGQGTYEQYF. The CDR3 bases are TGTGCCAGCAGCCCGGTGGGGGGGGGACAGGGCACCTACGAGCAGTACTTC. The chain couples TRBV5-4 to TRBJ2-7, with 9 bases aligning to TRBD1. The CDR3 has 17 amino acids. V lost 4 bases and J lost 2; bases outside the gene matches: 13. Germline assignment: CDR1 SGHNT and CDR2 YYREEE (reference sequence).

The V gene is TRBV19, the J gene TRBJ2-1, with 9 nucleotides matching TRBD1. Germline V gives CDR1 LNHDA, CDR2 SQIVND (reference sequence). The CDR3 covers 14 residues. The junction had 1 base not matched to a gene; V was cut back by 3 bases and J by 4 bases. The CDR3 DNA follows: TGTGCCAGTAGTATGGGACAGGGATACAATGAGCAGTTCTTC. Translated, it gives CASSMGQGYNEQFF. Complete variable domain (other parts from reference TRBV19 and TRBJ2-1): DGGITQSPKYLFRKEGQNVTLSCEQNLNHDAMYWYRQDPGQGLRLIYYSQIVNDFQKGDIAEGYSVSREKKESFPLTVTSAQKNPTAFYLCASSMGQGYNEQFFGPGTRLTVL.

The chain links TRBV20-1 to TRBJ1-5; 9 bases are a match to TRBD1. The germline CDR1 and CDR2 sequences are DFQATT and SNEGSKA (reference sequence). V shed 3 bases, J shed 4 bases, and the junction held 7 bases outside the gene matches. This CDR3 is built from 15 residues. The CDR3 sequence is CSASFRTGVNQPQHF. In nucleotides, the CDR3 is TGCAGTGCTAGTTTCCGGACAGGGGTAAATCAGCCCCAGCATTTT.

The chain is built from TRBV14 and TRBJ1-1, with D possibly matching TRBD1 (5 bases). Germline CDR1 and CDR2: SGHDN and FVKESK. With 3 bases removed from V and 1 base from J, the gap between germline ends came to 15 bases. This CDR3 region has 16 residues. This CDR3 reads CASSQNSGLANTEAFF. The CDR3, as DNA: TGTGCCAGCAGCCAGAACTCGGGACTAGCGAACACTGAAGCTTTCTTT.

This clone was counted once. The J gene is TRBJ2-5, the V gene TRBV5-1; 7 nucleotides agree with TRBD1. Per germline, CDR1 SGHRS and CDR2 YFSETQ. CDR3 length equals 20 residues. The V segment lost 1 base and the J segment 0 bases; nucleotides outside the gene matches: 18. The CDR3 reads CASSLPGQKSVSPYQETQYF. CDR3 in DNA: TGCGCCAGCAGCTTGCCGGGACAGAAGTCGGTATCCCCGTACCAAGAGACCCAGTACTTC.

CDR3 coding DNA: TGTGCCAGCAGTACCGGGACAGGGGCCTATGATCAGCCCCAGCATTTT. Translation gives CASSTGTGAYDQPQHF. This chain uses TRBV5-5 with TRBJ1-5; 10 bases line up with TRBD1. The V gene's germline CDR1 is SGHKS and CDR2 YYEKEE (reference sequence). The V segment lost 5 bases and the J segment 5 bases; nucleotides outside the gene matches: 10. This CDR3 is built from 16 residues.

The rearrangement links TRBV10-3 to TRBJ1-5; TRBD1 agrees at 9 bases. The CDR3 extends over 13 amino acids. V shed 10 bases and J 4 bases; nucleotides not matched to a gene: 5. Germline V lookup: CDR1 ENHRY, CDR2 SYGVKD. The CDR3 loop reads CATTGQGNQPQHF. The CDR3 DNA is TGTGCCACGACCGGACAGGGGAATCAGCCCCAGCATTTT.